This T cell receptor beta chain was profiled in a study of Ad26.COV2.S vaccination and SARS-CoV-2 variants. Trimming took off 2 bases at V and 2 bases at J, with 13 bases between the two ends. This CDR3 is 15 amino acids long. Looked up from germline, CDR1 is MNHNS and CDR2 is SASEGT. The data were produced by immunoSEQ multiplex PCR, yet TCRdb's version contains in-frame clones alone and is incomplete. Of about 440,000 clones in the sample, about 90% were seen once. Documented treatment: some 20 received Ad26.COV2.S at low or high dose, single or two shots; 5 received placebo; per-sample allocation not given. The samples date from day 63 after the first vaccine or placebo injection.

This rearrangement joins TRBV6-1 to TRBJ2-7, with unresolved D. The sequence came from a person between 18 and 65 years old who received the Ad26.COV2.S COVID-19 vaccine or a placebo. Sequencing used peripheral blood, obtained in a trial of Ad26.COV2.S vaccine versus placebo. CDR3 sequence reads: CASSERAPEPYEQYF. CDR3 DNA: TGTGCCAGCAGTGAACGGGCCCCAGAACCCTACGAGCAGTACTTC.